This T cell receptor (beta chain) was observed in a study of shared clonotypes between healthy human individuals. In the naive CD8 group, cells lacked CD45RO and were positively selected for CCR7, so terminally differentiated effector memory CD45RA+ cells were left out. This clone was found a few times. Assay used: immunoSEQ multiplex PCR; TCRdb lists only in-frame clones, some missing. The sample holds fewer than 800,000 clones, 92% seen once. The CDR3 runs 15 residues. J gave up 5 bases and V 6 bases, and 4 bases lay outside the gene matches. CDR1 MNHNS and CDR2 SASEGT come from the germline V gene.

V gene TRBV6-1 combines with J gene TRBJ2-5; the match to TRBD2 covers 15 bases. This TCR was recovered from a man aged 30-40 years in good health. Sequencing was done on a sample of naive CD8+ T cells sorted from blood. CDR3 nucleotides: TGTGCCAGCAGCGGACTAGCGGGAGGGTATGAGACCCAGTACTTC. This gives the protein CASSGLAGGYETQYF.